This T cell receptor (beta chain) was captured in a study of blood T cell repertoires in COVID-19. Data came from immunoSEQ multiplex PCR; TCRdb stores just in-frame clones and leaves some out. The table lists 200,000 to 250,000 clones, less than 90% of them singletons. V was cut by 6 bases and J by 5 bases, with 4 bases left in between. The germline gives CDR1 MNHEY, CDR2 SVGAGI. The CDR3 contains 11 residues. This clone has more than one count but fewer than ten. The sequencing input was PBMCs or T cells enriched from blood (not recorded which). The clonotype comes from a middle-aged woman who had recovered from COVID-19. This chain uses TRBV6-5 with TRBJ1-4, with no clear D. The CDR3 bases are TGTGCCAGCAGCGTCAATGAAAAACTGTTTTTT. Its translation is CASSVNEKLFF.